One sample yielded the 2 T cell receptor beta chains listed below, sequenced in a study of blood T cell repertoires in COVID-19. The data were produced by immunoSEQ multiplex PCR, yet TCRdb's version contains in-frame clones alone and is incomplete. This sample has 250,000 to 300,000 clones, with 89% found just once. The sequencing sample was made of peripheral blood. The receptors here all came from a woman aged 55 to 70 with acute or convalescent COVID-19.

This clone appeared once. J is TRBJ2-3 and V is TRBV7-8; 13 bases fit TRBD2. Trimming cost V 1 base and J 8 bases; bases outside gene matches: 3. The CDR3 is 15 amino acids. Looked up from germline, CDR1 is SGHVS and CDR2 is FQNEAQ. This CDR3 reads CASSLDGLAGVTQYF. In nucleotides, the CDR3 is TGTGCCAGCAGCTTAGACGGACTAGCGGGAGTTACGCAGTATTTT.

The V call is TRBV11-1, the J call TRBJ2-3; D is possibly TRBD2 (5 bases). Trimming stripped 3 bases from V and 3 bases from J, with 10 bases between. Germline lookup yields CDR1 SGHAT and CDR2 FQDESV (reference sequence). CDR3 size: 14 residues. CDR3 sequence: CASSLRGLTDTQYF. In DNA, the CDR3 is TGTGCCAGCAGCTTGAGAGGGCTAACAGATACGCAGTATTTT.